This T cell receptor (beta chain) was documented in a study of identical twins. TCRdb re-called the 5' RACE reads with MiXCR, one entry per CDR3 protein. The table includes some 660,000 distinct CDR3 sequences, less than 10% detected once. In its sample, this clonotype was seen a few times. This CDR3 is built from 16 residues. This same sample was also part of a study on yellow fever vaccine responses in identical twins.

What was sequenced was PBMCs. The rearrangement uses TRBV21-1 and TRBJ2-7; TRBD1, the table's D call, was not compared with the DNA. TRBV21-1 is a documented pseudogene. This TCR was recovered from a young woman in good health. CDR3 coding DNA: TGTGCCAGCAGCAAAGCGACAGGGGGAATCCCCTACGAGCAGTACTTC. It yields the protein CASSKATGGIPYEQYF.